These 23 T cell receptor beta chains were all obtained from the same sample, sequenced in a study of blood T cell repertoires in COVID-19. TCRdb's table, derived via immunoSEQ multiplex PCR, lists solely in-frame clones and lacks some. The table has around 100,000 clones, over 70% seen once. The material sequenced was peripheral blood. Receptor source: a human donor in a cohort sampled during active or convalescent COVID-19.

The chain combines TRBV5-4 with TRBJ1-2; D is unclear. The CDR3 totals 14 residues. Trimming stripped 4 bases from V and 7 bases from J, with 17 bases between. In germline, CDR1 is SGHNT, CDR2 YYREEE (reference sequence). As DNA, the CDR3 is TGTGCCAGCAGCGCTGTTGGAGAACACTCTGGCTACACCTTC. Its translation is CASSAVGEHSGYTF.

CDR3 coding DNA: TGTGCCAGTAGTACGATGACAGACTCTGAAGCTTTCTTT. It is translated as CASSTMTDSEAFF. The gene calls are TRBV19 and TRBJ1-1, with a possible D match to TRBD1 (5 bases). The germline V gene has CDR1 LNHDA and CDR2 SQIVND (reference sequence). This CDR3 is 13 amino acids long. Trimming took off 4 bases at V and 6 bases at J, with 12 bases between the two ends. Supplemented by reference TRBV19 and TRBJ1-1, the full variable domain reads DGGITQSPKYLFRKEGQNVTLSCEQNLNHDAMYWYRQDPGQGLRLIYYSQIVNDFQKGDIAEGYSVSREKKESFPLTVTSAQKNPTAFYLCASSTMTDSEAFFGQGTRLTVV.

The J gene is TRBJ1-4, the V gene TRBV7-8; the match to TRBD1 covers 10 bases. From germline, CDR1 is SGHVS and CDR2 FQNEAQ. Trimming removed 6 bases from V and 5 bases from J; junction bases left unmatched: 9. The CDR3 sequence is 16 residues long. CDR3 residues: CASRPGTGAPNEKLFF. For the CDR3, the DNA is TGTGCCAGCAGGCCCGGGACAGGGGCCCCGAATGAAAAACTGTTTTTT.

The rearrangement joins TRBV6-5 to TRBJ1-6; 7 bases are a match to TRBD1. V lost 7 bases to trimming and J lost 7 bases; unmatched junction nucleotides: 4. The CDR3 is 13 residues long. Per germline, CDR1 MNHEY and CDR2 SVGAGI. In nucleotides, the CDR3 is TGTGCCAGCAACCGGGACAGAAATTCACCCCTCCACTTT. Residues: CASNRDRNSPLHF.

This sequence joins TRBV11-3 and TRBJ2-2, with 11 nucleotides matching TRBD1. Germline trimming cut 6 bases from V and 4 bases from J; bases unmatched to any gene: 7. The germline gives CDR1 SGHNT, CDR2 YENEEA. CDR3 length equals 16 residues. CDR3 bases: TGTGCCAGCAGAAAAGCCGGGACAGGGGGCACCGGGGAGCTGTTTTTT. Translated: CASRKAGTGGTGELFF.

This clone was counted a few times. The J gene is TRBJ2-6, the V gene TRBV6-6; D perhaps matches TRBD1 (6 bases). CDR3 length: 17 amino acids. V was pared by 5 bases and J by 1 base, with 15 bases between. Germline CDR1 is MNHNY and CDR2 is SVGAGI (reference sequence). The CDR3 nucleotides are TGTGCCAGCAGTCCCGGACAGCACACTTCTGGGGCCAACGTCCTGACTTTC. Its translation is CASSPGQHTSGANVLTF.

This chain joins TRBV7-3 and TRBJ2-5, with TRBD2 matching 8 bases. J lost 13 bases, V lost 3 bases, and 10 bases had no gene match. Germline V gene sequence: CDR1 SGHTA, CDR2 FQGTGA. This CDR3 is built from 13 residues. The CDR3 is CASSLTSGGPPYF. Here the CDR3 DNA reads TGTGCCAGCAGCTTGACGAGCGGGGGCCCCCCGTACTTC.

V usage is TRBV21-1 and J usage is TRBJ2-7; TRBD1 reflects the table's D call only, with no check against the DNA. TRBV21-1 is a pseudogene segment. CDR3 size: 15 residues. CDR3: CASSKGRDRLNEQYF. CDR3 bases: TGTGCCAGCAGCAAAGGGCGGGACAGGCTAAACGAGCAGTACTTC.

The chain uses TRBV6-6 and TRBJ2-2; perhaps TRBD1 as D (6 bases). Trimming pared 5 bases from V and 0 bases from J, leaving 19 bases between. The germline CDR1 and CDR2 sequences are MNHNY and SVGAGI (reference sequence). This CDR3 is built from 18 residues. This chain's CDR3 is CASSPRGWGQTNTGELFF. CDR3 DNA sequence: TGTGCCAGCAGTCCCCGAGGGTGGGGACAAACGAACACCGGGGAGCTGTTTTTT.

The chain recombines TRBV12-5 with TRBJ2-7; D gene ambiguous. The CDR3 length is 10 residues. Germline CDR1 is LGHNT and CDR2 is FRNRAP. V was shortened by 5 bases and J by 4 bases, with 3 bases between the two germline ends. The CDR3 sequence: CASGQYEQYF. The CDR3 coding sequence is TGTGCTAGTGGTCAGTACGAGCAGTACTTC.

The genes are TRBV7-2 and TRBJ1-4, with D maybe TRBD1 (5 bases). CDR3 length: 15 residues. Germline V gene data show CDR1 as SGHTA and CDR2 as FQGNSA. Trimming took off 1 base at V and 6 bases at J, with 12 bases between the two ends. DNA for the CDR3: TGTGCCAGCAGCTTAGTGGACATAGGGGATGAAAAACTGTTTTTT. Amino acid sequence: CASSLVDIGDEKLFF. Filled out from reference TRBV7-2 and TRBJ1-4, the complete variable domain reads GAGVSQSPSNKVTEKGKDVELRCDPISGHTALYWYRQSLGQGLEFLIYFQGNSAPDKSGLPSDRFSAERTGGSVSTLTIQRTQQEDSAVYLCASSLVDIGDEKLFFGSGTQLSVL.

The chain carries TRBV30 and TRBJ1-5; possible D gene TRBD1, 6 bases. Trimming left V 4 bases short and J 0 bases short, with 13 bases between. The germline V gene encodes CDR1 GTSNPN and CDR2 SVGIG (reference sequence). The length of the CDR3 is 15 residues. CDR3 sequence (DNA): TGTGCCTGGAAGCAGGGGCACAGTAGCAATCAGCCCCAGCATTTT. Amino acid sequence: CAWKQGHSSNQPQHF. Looking up the rest from reference TRBV30 and TRBJ1-5 gives the full variable domain: SQTIHQWPATLVQPVGSPLSLECTVEGTSNPNLYWYRQAAGRGLQLLFYSVGIGQISSEVPQNLSASRPQDRQFILSSKKLLLSDSGFYLCAWKQGHSSNQPQHFGDGTRLSIL.

This clone appeared a single time. The chain uses TRBV2 and TRBJ1-4; no firm D call. Per germline, CDR1 SNHLY and CDR2 FYNNEI. CDR3 length equals 15 residues. Trimming stripped 4 bases from V and 1 base from J, with 10 bases between. Here the CDR3 DNA reads TGTGCCAGCAGTGCGCGTGAGATAACTAATGAAAAACTGTTTTTT. Translating it yields CASSAREITNEKLFF.

V and J are TRBV28 and TRBJ1-3, with D possibly TRBD1 on 5 matching bases. V was clipped by 6 bases and J by 1 base, with 13 bases between them. The CDR3 extends over 15 amino acids. Germline CDR1 MDHEN, CDR2 SYDVKM. CDR3 region: CASSSWGVSGNTIYF. CDR3 in DNA: TGTGCCAGCAGCTCCTGGGGGGTTTCTGGAAACACCATATATTTT.

The rearrangement joins TRBV6-5 to TRBJ1-2; TRBD1 might be the D (6 bases). V was trimmed by 0 bases and J by 2 bases, leaving 10 bases between them. The CDR3 extends over 15 amino acids. Germline-derived CDR1 and CDR2 are MNHEY and SVGAGI. The CDR3 DNA is TGTGCCAGCAGTTACTCGCCGGGACACAACTATGGCTACACCTTC. Translated, it gives CASSYSPGHNYGYTF.

The V call is TRBV13, the J call TRBJ1-4; TRBD1 aligns across 7 bases. The CDR3 is 16 residues long. Trimming cost V 4 bases and J 4 bases; bases outside gene matches: 9. Per germline, CDR1 PRHDT and CDR2 FYEKMQ (reference sequence). CDR3 sequence (DNA): TGTGCCAGCAGCTCAGCTTCACAGGGGATTAATGAAAAACTGTTTTTT. This encodes CASSSASQGINEKLFF.

The chain carries TRBV5-1 and TRBJ1-5; D unclear. Germline V lookup: CDR1 SGHRS, CDR2 YFSETQ. The CDR3 is 15 residues long. V was shortened by 0 bases and J by 3 bases, with 10 bases between the two germline ends. The CDR3 bases are TGCGCCAGCAGCTTGGAAGGCCAGGACAATCAGCCCCAGCATTTT. Translation gives CASSLEGQDNQPQHF.

The V and J genes are TRBV10-3 and TRBJ1-5, with 7 bases that match TRBD1. This CDR3 is built from 15 residues. The germline gives CDR1 ENHRY, CDR2 SYGVKD. The J segment lost 1 base and the V segment lost 0 bases, leaving 0 bases of the junction unmatched. CDR3 DNA: TGTGCCATCAGTGAGTCAGGGGGCAGCAATCAGCCCCAGCATTTT. It encodes CAISESGGSNQPQHF.

This clone was counted a single time. CDR3 protein: CASSWGVGGSASPLHF. The CDR3 DNA reads as TGCGCCAGCAGCTGGGGGGTAGGGGGCTCTGCTTCACCCCTCCACTTT. The J gene is TRBJ1-6, the V gene TRBV5-1; 7 bases are shared with TRBD1. The germline gives CDR1 SGHRS, CDR2 YFSETQ. J lost 9 bases, V lost 3 bases, and 12 bases had no gene match. CDR3 length: 16 residues.

This rearrangement joins TRBV18 to TRBJ2-1; TRBD2 aligns across 11 bases. Per germline, CDR1 KGHSH and CDR2 LQKENI. V gave up 3 bases and J gave up 5 bases; unmatched junction bases: 3. This CDR3 has 15 amino acids. The CDR3 bases are TGTGCCAGCTCACCCCTTAGCGGGGGGGACAATGAGCAGTTCTTC. Translation: CASSPLSGGDNEQFF.

The rearrangement uses TRBV10-3 and TRBJ2-7, with 10 bases identical to TRBD1. The junction had 8 bases not matched to a gene; V was cut back by 6 bases and J by 6 bases. There are 14 residues in the CDR3. Germline-derived CDR1 and CDR2 are ENHRY and SYGVKD. The DNA of the CDR3 is TGTGCCATCAGGGGGGACAGGGGAGCTCTCGAGCAGTACTTC. It encodes CAIRGDRGALEQYF.

The rearrangement joins TRBV11-3 to TRBJ1-1; D is undetermined. This CDR3 has 16 residues. The germline V and J ends were trimmed by 0 bases and 0 bases, with 11 bases remaining between them. CDR1 and CDR2 from the germline V gene are SGHNT and YENEEA. CDR3 sequence: CASSLERTRLNTEAFF. CDR3 bases: TGTGCCAGCAGCTTAGAAAGGACTCGGCTGAACACTGAAGCTTTCTTT.

V usage is TRBV7-3 and J usage is TRBJ2-2; perhaps TRBD1 as D (6 bases). This CDR3 has 16 residues. The V gene lost 0 bases and the J gene lost 3 bases, with 11 bases spanning the gap. Germline assignment: CDR1 SGHTA and CDR2 FQGTGA. This CDR3 reads CASSLTVRGDTGELFF. CDR3 bases: TGTGCCAGCAGCTTAACAGTCAGGGGCGACACCGGGGAGCTGTTTTTT.